Shown below are 30 T cell receptor beta chains from a single sample sequenced in a study of T cells in Graves' hyperthyroidism and ophthalmopathy. What was amplified from RNA transcripts were TCR beta CDR3 regions. In the first-round RT-PCR of the TCR CDR3, the HTBI primer set was used. In TCRdb, the multiplex PCR reads were re-called with MiXCR into one record per CDR3 protein. This repertoire shows 250,000 to 300,000 distinct CDR3 sequences, 13% found once; its top ten account for more than 7.5%. The sequenced sample was blood. Every receptor here comes from a woman in her twenties or thirties with Graves' hyperthyroidism that later progressed to Graves' ophthalmopathy.

This clonotype was seen ten or more times. V usage is TRBV7-6 and J usage is TRBJ2-2; D is undetermined. Per the germline V gene, CDR1 is SGHVS and CDR2 is FNYEAQ. The germline V and J ends were trimmed by 4 bases and 0 bases, with 6 bases remaining between them. This CDR3 contains 14 residues. The CDR3 DNA reads as TGTGCCAGCAGCTCGGGCTCGAACACCGGGGAGCTGTTTTTT. Translating it yields CASSSGSNTGELFF.

This clonotype has at least ten counts. The V gene is TRBV6-1, the J gene TRBJ1-1, with TRBD1 matching 7 bases. CDR3 length equals 15 residues. CDR1 and CDR2 (germline): MNHNS, SASEGT. V lost 5 bases to trimming and J lost 0 bases; unmatched junction nucleotides: 6. The CDR3, as DNA: TGTGCCAGCAGTTCGGAGGGGGCGGTGAACACTGAAGCTTTCTTT. This translates into CASSSEGAVNTEAFF.

This clonotype occurred many times. V usage is TRBV7-8 and J usage is TRBJ2-7, with 9 bases fitting TRBD2. Per germline, CDR1 SGHVS and CDR2 FQNEAQ. Trimming cost V 3 bases and J 5 bases; bases outside gene matches: 5. The CDR3 totals 14 residues. CDR3 in amino acids: CASSFGLAIDEQYF. Written as DNA, the CDR3 is TGTGCCAGCAGCTTTGGACTAGCGATCGACGAGCAGTACTTC.

This clonotype was recorded many times. V is TRBV20-1 and J is TRBJ2-7; D call uncertain. V lost 2 bases, J lost 4 bases, and 6 bases lay in between. Germline values: CDR1 DFQATT, CDR2 SNEGSKA (reference sequence). The CDR3 is 11 amino acids. DNA of the CDR3: TGCAGTGCTAGATCCTTGTACGAGCAGTACTTC. This codes for CSARSLYEQYF.

This clonotype has ten or more counts. The V gene is TRBV28, the J gene TRBJ1-1; D possibly corresponds to TRBD1 (6 bases). Trimming cost V 4 bases and J 11 bases, with 14 bases left between them. The CDR3 is 12 residues long. In germline, CDR1 is MDHEN, CDR2 SYDVKM. The CDR3 coding sequence is TGTGCCAGCAGTTCCCTCAGGGGTCGGGCTTTCTTT. This sequence encodes CASSSLRGRAFF.

This clonotype came up many times. The rearrangement links TRBV30 to TRBJ1-3, with no clear D. This CDR3 spans 15 amino acids. Germline V lookup: CDR1 GTSNPN, CDR2 SVGIG (reference sequence). Trimming cost V 5 bases and J 4 bases, with 18 bases left between them. The CDR3 DNA reads as TGTGCCTGGGGGCTTGGTACCCAAGTGGGAAACACCATATATTTT. This codes for CAWGLGTQVGNTIYF.

Comments on this clonotype: This could be a read error, since a much larger clone is one nucleotide away. The V call is TRBV7-2, the J call TRBJ1-1, with D possibly being TRBD1 (6 bases). V was cut by 1 base and J by 0 bases, with 9 bases left in between. CDR3 size: 15 residues. The germline CDR1 and CDR2 sequences are SGHTA and FQGNSA. CDR3 coding DNA: TGTACCAGCAGCTTAGGGCAGGGGATGAACACTGAAGCTTTCTTT. This codes for CTSSLGQGMNTEAFF.

In this sample, this clonotype turned up many times. The rearrangement joins TRBV10-3 to TRBJ1-2; D remains ambiguous. The V end lost 5 bases, the J end lost 11 bases, and 12 bases lay between the germline ends. The CDR3 covers 11 residues. Germline-derived CDR1 and CDR2 are ENHRY and SYGVKD. Here the CDR3 reads CAISHGAGYTF. Here the CDR3 DNA reads TGTGCCATCAGTCACGGCGCCGGGTACACCTTC.

The chain recombines TRBV29-1 with TRBJ2-6; 10 nucleotides align to TRBD1. J lost 2 bases, V lost 6 bases, and 7 bases had no gene match. Germline CDR1 is SQVTM and CDR2 is ANQGSEA. The CDR3 loop spans 16 amino acids. The CDR3 region has the DNA TGCAGCGTGAACTCCGGGACAGGGGCTGGGGCCAACGTCCTGACTTTC. This sequence encodes CSVNSGTGAGANVLTF.

There are a few counts of this clonotype. This chain connects TRBV9 to TRBJ2-3, with D perhaps matching TRBD1 or TRBD2 (5 bases each). CDR1 and CDR2 (germline): SGDLS, YYNGEE. V lost 7 bases and J lost 1, with 13 bases in between. This CDR3 spans 14 amino acids. This CDR3 reads CASGLGRGTDTQYF. CDR3 nucleotides: TGTGCCAGCGGACTGGGGCGTGGCACAGATACGCAGTATTTT.

At least ten counts were recorded for this clonotype. The chain uses TRBV7-9 and TRBJ2-5; D possibly corresponds to TRBD1 (6 bases). With 1 base removed from V and 3 bases from J, the gap between germline ends came to 12 bases. Germline V lookup: CDR1 SEHNR, CDR2 FQNEAQ (reference sequence). The CDR3 runs 15 residues. The DNA for the CDR3 is TGTGCCAGCAGCTTAGGAGAACAGGGAAAAGAGACCCAGTACTTC. It encodes CASSLGEQGKETQYF.

This clonotype occurred many times. The chain carries TRBV2 and TRBJ2-1; TRBD2 aligns across 9 bases. Germline V gene data show CDR1 as SNHLY and CDR2 as FYNNEI. V lost 9 bases, J lost 7 bases, and 13 bases stayed unmatched. The CDR3 is 15 amino acids. The CDR3 DNA reads as TGTGCCAGAGTCTTCGGACTAGCGCTGCATAATGAGCAGTTCTTC. It is translated as CARVFGLALHNEQFF.

There are many counts of this clonotype. The chain employs TRBV12-3 or TRBV12-4 and TRBJ2-7; D is perhaps TRBD2 (6 bases). The CDR3 spans 21 residues. V lost 3 bases and J lost 3, with 33 bases in between. The CDR3 reads CASSFRPSPREREPTYYEQYF. CDR3 nucleotides: TGTGCCAGCAGTTTTCGACCATCGCCTCGGGAGAGGGAACCCACTTACTACGAGCAGTACTTC.

This clonotype was found many times. This chain connects TRBV28 to TRBJ2-1, with 11 bases lining up with TRBD2. V lost 6 bases, J lost 2 bases, and 6 bases stayed unmatched. Germline-derived CDR1 and CDR2 are MDHEN and SYDVKM. This CDR3 has 16 residues. CDR3 sequence (DNA): TGTGCCAGCAGCCCTTATAGCGGGAGGGCCTACAATGAGCAGTTCTTC. Translating gives CASSPYSGRAYNEQFF. The whole variable domain, remainder taken from reference TRBV28 and TRBJ2-1, is DVKVTQSSRYLVKRTGEKVFLECVQDMDHENMFWYRQDPGLGLRLIYFSYDVKMKEKGDIPEGYSVSREKKERFSLILESASTNQTSMYLCASSPYSGRAYNEQFFGPGTRLTVL.

There are many counts of this clonotype. This sequence joins TRBV28 and TRBJ1-5, with unresolved D. Germline lookup yields CDR1 MDHEN and CDR2 SYDVKM. With 8 bases removed from V and 2 bases from J, the gap between germline ends came to 10 bases. The CDR3 spans 13 residues. This CDR3 reads CASGNSGNQPQHF. The DNA of the CDR3 is TGTGCCAGCGGCAACTCCGGCAATCAGCCCCAGCATTTT.

This clonotype appeared many times. The V and J genes are TRBV20-1 and TRBJ2-7, with D possibly being TRBD2 (5 bases). This CDR3 has 13 residues. The germline gives CDR1 DFQATT, CDR2 SNEGSKA (reference sequence). V dropped 0 bases and J dropped 2 bases, with 8 bases sitting between them. CDR3 in DNA: TGCAGTGCTAGAGAGGCCGGGACCTACGAGCAGTACTTC. This codes for CSAREAGTYEQYF.

There are many counts of this clonotype. This rearrangement joins TRBV10-1 to TRBJ1-1, with TRBD1 as a possible D gene (5 bases). Germline V gene sequence: CDR1 WNHNN, CDR2 SYGVQD (reference sequence). The CDR3 consists of 14 residues. The ends were cut back, 5 bases at V and 2 bases at J, with 12 bases in the middle. The CDR3 bases are TGCGCCAGCAGTCCCGGGGACCGAAACACTGAAGCTTTCTTT. Encoded protein: CASSPGDRNTEAFF.

This clonotype was recorded at least ten times. The chain joins TRBV4-1 to TRBJ2-7; tentatively, D is TRBD1 (6 bases). Trimming took off 0 bases at V and 0 bases at J, with 12 bases between the two ends. The germline gives CDR1 MGHRA, CDR2 YSYEKL. There are 16 residues in the CDR3. The CDR3 reads CASSQEDRLSSYEQYF. DNA for the CDR3: TGCGCCAGCAGCCAAGAGGACAGATTGAGCTCCTACGAGCAGTACTTC.

With regard to this clonotype: A single base separates this from a much larger clone, so it may be a read error. V and J are TRBV6-1 and TRBJ1-2; weak D call: TRBD1 (6 bases). Trimming cost V 6 bases and J 4 bases, with 21 bases left between them. Germline V CDR1 and CDR2: MNHNS, SASEGT. The CDR3 covers 16 residues. CDR3 nucleotides: TGTGCCAGCAGCAACCCCGGGACAAGGAGGTCCTATGGCTACACCTTC. Encoded protein: CASSNPGTRRSYGYTF.

Many counts were recorded for this clonotype. V and J are TRBV29-1 and TRBJ2-5; a possible D gene is TRBD2 (6 bases). Trimming removed 3 bases at V and 3 bases at J, with 17 bases between. Per germline, CDR1 SQVTM and CDR2 ANQGSEA. This CDR3 spans 15 amino acids. In DNA, the CDR3 is TGCAGCGTTGATAGGAGTGGGGAGGAGAAAGAGACCCAGTACTTC. Translated, it gives CSVDRSGEEKETQYF. Variable domain in full (rest from reference TRBV29-1 and TRBJ2-5): SAVISQKPSRDICQRGTSLTIQCQVDSQVTMMFWYRQQPGQSLTLIATANQGSEATYESGFVIDKFPISRPNLTFSTLTVSNMSPEDSSIYLCSVDRSGEEKETQYFGPGTRLLVL.

This clonotype was found a few times. The chain links TRBV20-1 to TRBJ2-2; D might be TRBD1 (5 bases). This CDR3 region has 16 residues. Germline CDR1 DFQATT, CDR2 SNEGSKA (reference sequence). Deletions cut 3 bases from V and 6 bases from J, with 20 bases between. CDR3 residues: CSARSRLAGIAGELFF. The CDR3 region has the DNA TGCAGTGCTAGGTCTAGGTTGGCAGGGATCGCCGGGGAGCTGTTTTTT.

Concerning this clonotype itself: This may be a read error: a much more frequent sequence differs by one nucleotide. J is TRBJ2-4 and V is TRBV6-2 or TRBV6-3, with 10 positions matching TRBD2. The CDR3 consists of 18 residues. The V gene's germline CDR1 is MNHEY and CDR2 SVGEGT. CDR3 coding DNA: TGTGCCAGCAGCCCCGGATTCATAGCGGGAGGCTCCAAAAACATTCAGTGCTTC. This gives the protein CASSPGFIAGGSKNIQCF.

This clonotype was picked up many times. V and J are TRBV20-1 and TRBJ2-7; 12 nucleotides align to TRBD2. Germline V lookup: CDR1 DFQATT, CDR2 SNEGSKA (reference sequence). The CDR3 length is 17 residues. With V trimmed by 0 bases and J by 1 base, 7 bases remained unmatched. In DNA form, the CDR3 reads TGCAGTGCTAGAGATCCCCCGACTAGCGGGAGTTCCTACGAGCAGTACTTC. Translating gives CSARDPPTSGSSYEQYF.

This clonotype occurred many times. The chain combines TRBV12-3 or TRBV12-4 with TRBJ2-5; 9 bases match TRBD2. The CDR3 is made up of 16 amino acids. V lost 5 bases to trimming and J lost 5 bases; unmatched junction nucleotides: 12. CDR3 in DNA: TGTGCCAGCAGTGGCCGGTCTAGCGGGATGGGGGAGACCCAGTACTTC. Protein sequence: CASSGRSSGMGETQYF.

V usage is TRBV19 and J usage is TRBJ2-1, with D maybe TRBD1 (6 bases). Trimming removed 5 bases at V and 4 bases at J, with 12 bases between. Germline assignment: CDR1 LNHDA and CDR2 SQIVND (reference sequence). The CDR3 runs to 14 residues. The CDR3 nucleotides read TGTGCCAGTAGTCCCGTAGGGGGATACAATGAGCAGTTCTTC. Protein product: CASSPVGGYNEQFF.

This clonotype was detected ten times or more. This sequence joins TRBV7-9 and TRBJ2-3, with D possibly matching TRBD2 (5 bases). This CDR3 has 15 amino acids. The V gene's germline CDR1 is SEHNR and CDR2 FQNEAQ (reference sequence). Trimming removed 0 bases at V and 4 bases at J, with 11 bases between. CDR3 sequence: CASSLADFGADTQYF. The CDR3 DNA is TGTGCCAGCAGCTTAGCAGATTTCGGGGCAGATACGCAGTATTTT.

V usage is TRBV28 and J usage is TRBJ2-7; possible D gene TRBD1, 5 bases. Between the trimmed V and J ends, which lost 7 bases and 6 bases, there was a span of 19 bases. The germline V gene encodes CDR1 MDHEN and CDR2 SYDVKM. The CDR3 is 14 amino acids. CDR3 loop: CASTYSPGFLEQYF. The CDR3 DNA follows: TGTGCCAGCACCTATTCTCCAGGGTTCCTCGAGCAGTACTTC.

In its sample, this clonotype was seen many times. The gene calls are TRBV14 and TRBJ2-3, with D possibly matching TRBD1 (6 bases). The CDR3 has 15 residues. Trimming shortened V by 5 bases and J by 2 bases, and 14 bases separated the two germline ends. Germline CDR1 is SGHDN and CDR2 is FVKESK. The CDR3 spells CASSVYRASTDTQYF. The CDR3, as DNA: TGTGCCAGCAGCGTATACAGGGCTTCCACAGATACGCAGTATTTT.

This clonotype has at least ten counts. Written as DNA, the CDR3 is TGTGCCTGGAGTCAACTATCGGAGGATGGCTACACCTTC. It codes for CAWSQLSEDGYTF. The chain is built from TRBV30 and TRBJ1-2; no definite D call. Per germline, CDR1 GTSNPN and CDR2 SVGIG (reference sequence). Trimming cost V 2 bases and J 6 bases, with 13 bases left between them. This CDR3 contains 13 residues.

This clonotype was observed a few times. The chain joins TRBV9 to TRBJ2-5; 12 bases are a match to TRBD2. The germline CDR1 and CDR2 sequences are SGDLS and YYNGEE. The CDR3 totals 16 residues. V shed 3 bases, J shed 0 bases, and the junction held 3 bases outside the gene matches. CDR3 residues: CASSAGTSGYQETQYF. The CDR3 bases are TGTGCCAGCAGCGCAGGGACTAGCGGGTACCAAGAGACCCAGTACTTC.